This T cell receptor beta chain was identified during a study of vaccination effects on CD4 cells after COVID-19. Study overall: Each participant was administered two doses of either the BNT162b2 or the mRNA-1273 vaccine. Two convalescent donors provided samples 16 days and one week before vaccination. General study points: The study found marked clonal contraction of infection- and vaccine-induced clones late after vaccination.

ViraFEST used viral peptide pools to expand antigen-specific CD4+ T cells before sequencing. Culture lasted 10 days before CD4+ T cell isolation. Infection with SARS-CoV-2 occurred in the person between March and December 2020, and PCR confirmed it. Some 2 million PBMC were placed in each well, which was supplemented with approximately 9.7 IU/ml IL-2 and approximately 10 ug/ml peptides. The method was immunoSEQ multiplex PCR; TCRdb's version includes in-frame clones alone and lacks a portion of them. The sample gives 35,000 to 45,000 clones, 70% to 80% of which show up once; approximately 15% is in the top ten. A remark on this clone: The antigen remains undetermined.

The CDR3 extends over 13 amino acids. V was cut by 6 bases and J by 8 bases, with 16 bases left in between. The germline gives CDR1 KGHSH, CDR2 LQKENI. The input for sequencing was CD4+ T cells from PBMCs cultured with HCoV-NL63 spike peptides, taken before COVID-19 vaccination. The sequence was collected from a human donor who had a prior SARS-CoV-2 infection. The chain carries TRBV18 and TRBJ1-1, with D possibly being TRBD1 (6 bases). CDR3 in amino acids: CASSINRDAEAFF. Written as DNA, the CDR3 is TGTGCCAGCTCGATCAACAGGGACGCCGAAGCTTTCTTT.